Each of the 31 T cell receptor beta chains below was sequenced from the same sample in a study of T-cell reconstitution after alpha-beta-depleted transplantation in children. Unique molecular identifiers were built into the TCRbeta library. MiXCR was run by TCRdb on the PCR reads, yielding one entry per CDR3 protein. This sample has nearly 400,000 distinct CDR3 sequences, with over 20% found just once. Sequencing was performed on PBMCs from the stem cell graft donor, taken from the stem cell graft. The origin of the receptors is a human donor who donated a stem cell graft to a child with acute myeloid leukemia.

This clonotype has only a few counts. The V gene is TRBV12-3 or TRBV12-4, the J gene TRBJ1-4; TRBD1 aligns across 8 bases. The CDR3 contains 15 residues. With V trimmed by 4 bases and J by 3 bases, 4 bases remained unmatched. Here the CDR3 DNA reads TGTGCCAGCAGTTATGGGACAGGTCCTAATGAAAAACTGTTTTTT. It translates to CASSYGTGPNEKLFF.

This sequence joins TRBV7-2 and TRBJ2-7; D might be TRBD1 or TRBD2, each matching 5 bases. CDR1 and CDR2 from the germline V gene are SGHTA and FQGNSA. Deletions cut 2 bases from V and 6 bases from J, with 11 bases between. The CDR3 totals 13 residues. The CDR3 region is CASSLLEGLEQYF. For the CDR3, the DNA is TGTGCCAGCAGCTTACTTGAGGGGCTCGAGCAGTACTTC. The whole variable domain, remainder taken from reference TRBV7-2 and TRBJ2-7, is GAGVSQSPSNKVTEKGKDVELRCDPISGHTALYWYRQSLGQGLEFLIYFQGNSAPDKSGLPSDRFSAERTGGSVSTLTIQRTQQEDSAVYLCASSLLEGLEQYFGPGTRLTVT.

The chain carries TRBV7-9 and TRBJ2-3, with no clear D. V lost 1 base, J lost 3 bases, and 11 bases lay in between. Germline CDR1 SEHNR, CDR2 FQNEAQ (reference sequence). The CDR3 consists of 15 residues. The CDR3 region has the DNA TGTGCCAGCAGCTTAGGTAGAAGGACGACAGATACGCAGTATTTT. Amino acids: CASSLGRRTTDTQYF. The complete variable domain, with remaining parts taken from reference TRBV7-9 and TRBJ2-3, reads DTGVSQNPRHKITKRGQNVTFRCDPISEHNRLYWYRQTLGQGPEFLTYFQNEAQLEKSRLLSDRFSAERPKGSFSTLEIQRTEQGDSAMYLCASSLGRRTTDTQYFGPGTRLTVL.

CDR3 bases: TGTGCCAGCAGCACAGATGGGCTAGTCGGGTACAATGAGCAGTTCTTC. It specifies CASSTDGLVGYNEQFF. The J gene is TRBJ2-1, the V gene TRBV7-3; D unresolved. This CDR3 is 16 amino acids long. The V gene lost 5 bases and the J gene lost 4 bases, with 18 bases spanning the gap. Germline CDR1 SGHTA, CDR2 FQGTGA.

V usage is TRBV27 and J usage is TRBJ2-7; 9 positions agree with TRBD2. The germline V gene has CDR1 MNHEY and CDR2 SMNVEV (reference sequence). J lost 6 bases, V lost 5 bases, and 5 bases had no gene match. CDR3 size: 13 residues. CDR3 in DNA: TGTGCCAGCAGTAATAGCGGGAGCCCCGAGCAGTACTTC. It yields the protein CASSNSGSPEQYF.

The V and J genes are TRBV10-3 and TRBJ2-5; TRBD2 aligns across 12 bases. Unmatched junction bases numbered 5, after V lost 11 bases and J lost 1 base. The germline CDR1 and CDR2 sequences are ENHRY and SYGVKD. CDR3 length equals 14 residues. The CDR3 bases are TGTGCCTCGACTAGCGGGGGTCCCCAAGAGACCCAGTACTTC. Its protein product is CASTSGGPQETQYF.

This chain joins TRBV6-1 and TRBJ2-3; 15 nucleotides agree with TRBD2. V shed 5 bases and J 4 bases; nucleotides not matched to a gene: 7. Germline-derived CDR1 and CDR2 are MNHNS and SASEGT. The CDR3 contains 17 residues. The CDR3 nucleotides are TGTGCCAGCAGTCGACAAAGGACTAGCGGGGGGGCAGATACGCAGTATTTT. Protein sequence: CASSRQRTSGGADTQYF.

A remark on this clonotype: The junction differs from germline at one of its ends, possibly a read error. V usage is TRBV9 and J usage is TRBJ1-1, with D hard to call. This CDR3 is built from 18 residues. From germline, CDR1 is SGDLS and CDR2 YYNGEE. CDR3 DNA sequence: TGTGTCAGCAGCGTAGCTACTGAGGAGTTCACCCATGACACTGAAGCTTTCTTT. It encodes CVSSVATEEFTHDTEAFF.

V gene TRBV27 combines with J gene TRBJ2-7, with a tentative D call TRBD2 (5 bases). Deletions cut 0 bases from V and 3 bases from J, with 18 bases between. This CDR3 is 17 amino acids long. Germline V gene data show CDR1 as MNHEY and CDR2 as SMNVEV (reference sequence). CDR3 region: CASSLSPSGISHYEQYF. DNA for the CDR3: TGTGCCAGCAGTTTATCGCCCAGCGGAATTAGTCACTACGAGCAGTACTTC.

In this sample, this clonotype turned up a few times. The chain uses TRBV29-1 and TRBJ2-7; D is uncertain. CDR3 length equals 12 residues. V gave up 5 bases and J gave up 2 bases, with 10 bases separating them. Germline CDR1 SQVTM, CDR2 ANQGSEA. CDR3 sequence: CSVSGVTYEQYF. CDR3 in DNA: TGCAGCGTTTCTGGGGTGACCTACGAGCAGTACTTC.

The chain uses TRBV11-3 and TRBJ2-1; TRBD2 matches 9 bases. This CDR3 comprises 17 residues. The germline V gene encodes CDR1 SGHNT and CDR2 YENEEA. V lost 0 bases, J lost 12 bases, and 15 bases stayed unmatched. CDR3 bases: TGTGCCAGCAGCTTAGAGGGTAGCGGGAGACGATATTGGTTGCAGTTCTTC. Translated, it gives CASSLEGSGRRYWLQFF.

This clonotype was counted at least ten times. This rearrangement joins TRBV4-2 to TRBJ2-1, with D hard to call. This CDR3 spans 14 amino acids. Germline values: CDR1 LGHNA, CDR2 YNFKEQ. V was shortened by 1 base and J by 5 bases, with 9 bases between the two germline ends. The CDR3 protein is CASSQARSDNEQFF. The CDR3 nucleotides read TGTGCCAGCAGCCAAGCCAGGAGCGACAATGAGCAGTTCTTC.

This clonotype was counted a few times. The chain recombines TRBV2 with TRBJ2-1; D is unclear. The CDR3 totals 16 residues. V dropped 3 bases and J dropped 4 bases, with 16 bases sitting between them. CDR1 is SNHLY and CDR2 is FYNNEI in the germline V gene. CDR3 nucleotide sequence: TGTGCCAGCAGTGATCCGGGTGGTGGTCGGTACAATGAGCAGTTCTTC. It yields the protein CASSDPGGGRYNEQFF.

This chain connects TRBV7-8 to TRBJ2-1; 12 bases align to TRBD2. This CDR3 is built from 19 residues. The J segment lost 0 bases and the V segment lost 4 bases, leaving 10 bases of the junction unmatched. CDR1 is SGHVS, CDR2 FQNEAQ, per germline. The CDR3 sequence is CASSSRLAGALSSYNEQFF. CDR3 coding DNA: TGTGCCAGCAGCTCTAGACTAGCGGGAGCCCTTAGCTCCTACAATGAGCAGTTCTTC. The full variable domain, its missing parts supplied by reference TRBV7-8 and TRBJ2-1, is GAGVSQSPRYKVAKRGQDVALRCDPISGHVSLFWYQQALGQGPEFLTYFQNEAQLDKSGLPSDRFFAERPEGSVSTLKIQRTQQEDSAVYLCASSSRLAGALSSYNEQFFGPGTRLTVL.

This clonotype was recorded at least ten times. The chain joins TRBV29-1 to TRBJ2-3; the match to TRBD1 covers 9 bases. V lost 2 bases and J lost 4; bases outside the gene matches: 4. Per the germline V gene, CDR1 is SQVTM and CDR2 is ANQGSEA. The CDR3 has 14 residues. For the CDR3, the DNA is TGCAGCGTTGAAATGGACAGGGGATCAGATACGCAGTATTTT. Translation gives CSVEMDRGSDTQYF.

This clonotype was counted at least ten times. The chain uses TRBV28 and TRBJ2-1; TRBD2 matches at 12 bases. CDR3 length: 16 residues. With 7 bases clipped from V and 6 bases from J, the junction kept 10 bases outside the gene matches. CDR1 and CDR2 from the germline V gene are MDHEN and SYDVKM. The CDR3 DNA follows: TGTGCCAGCATATCGCTAGCGGGAGGGCTGCTCAATGAGCAGTTCTTC. It encodes CASISLAGGLLNEQFF.

The chain uses TRBV29-1 and TRBJ2-5, with 7 bases lining up with TRBD1. Germline V gives CDR1 SQVTM, CDR2 ANQGSEA. This CDR3 has 12 amino acids. V was pared by 7 bases and J by 1 base, with 3 bases of the junction left unmatched. The CDR3 spells CSERDSQETQYF. The CDR3 nucleotides are TGCAGCGAAAGGGACAGCCAAGAGACCCAGTACTTC.

The V and J genes are TRBV28 and TRBJ2-7; D is possibly TRBD2 (6 bases). Germline CDR1 reads MDHEN; CDR2 reads SYDVKM. V lost 5 bases to trimming and J lost 3 bases, with 14 bases between them. CDR3 size: 14 residues. The CDR3 is CASSQPGAVYEQYF. The CDR3 nucleotides read TGTGCCAGCAGTCAACCGGGAGCCGTCTACGAGCAGTACTTC.

This clonotype appeared many times. The chain joins TRBV6-5 to TRBJ2-5; weak D call: TRBD1 (5 bases). Trimming pared 5 bases from V and 3 bases from J, leaving 10 bases between. Germline loops: CDR1 MNHEY, CDR2 SVGAGI. The CDR3 loop spans 13 amino acids. DNA for the CDR3: TGTGCCAGCAGTAGAGACAGTAAAGAGACCCAGTACTTC. Its translation is CASSRDSKETQYF.

CDR3 in amino acids: CASSLSQGQGETQYF. CDR3 in DNA: TGTGCCAGCAGTTTGTCACAGGGCCAGGGGGAGACCCAGTACTTC. The J gene is TRBJ2-5, the V gene TRBV27; the D gene is possibly TRBD1 (6 bases). V was trimmed by 3 bases and J by 5 bases, leaving 16 bases between them. Per germline, CDR1 MNHEY and CDR2 SMNVEV (reference sequence). This CDR3 region has 15 residues.

This clonotype showed up just a few times. V and J are TRBV12-3 or TRBV12-4 and TRBJ2-7; TRBD2 aligns across 14 bases. The V segment lost 7 bases and the J segment 0 bases; nucleotides outside the gene matches: 11. The CDR3 is 18 residues long. The CDR3 DNA follows: TGTGCCAGCACCGCGGCGGGACTAGCGGGAGTTCGCTCCTACGAGCAGTACTTC. Residues: CASTAAGLAGVRSYEQYF.

This clonotype was seen a handful of times. The rearrangement links TRBV4-1 to TRBJ1-1, with a tentative D call TRBD1 (6 bases). Germline-derived CDR1 and CDR2 are MGHRA and YSYEKL. Trimming removed 0 bases at V and 1 base at J, with 9 bases between. The CDR3 covers 15 residues. The CDR3 sequence: CASSQEGRGNTEAFF. As DNA, the CDR3 is TGCGCCAGCAGCCAAGAGGGCAGGGGGAACACTGAAGCTTTCTTT.

To note about this clonotype: Sequence at one end of the junction differs from germline and may be a read error. The V and J genes are TRBV4-1 and TRBJ2-7, with D unresolved. CDR1 is MGHRA and CDR2 is YSYEKL in the germline V gene. The CDR3 runs 12 residues. In DNA form, the CDR3 reads TGCGCCAGCAACCAAGATTACTACGAGCAGTACTTC. Translated: CASNQDYYEQYF.

The chain has TRBV5-1 and TRBJ1-2; D gene unclear. The germline CDR1 and CDR2 sequences are SGHRS and YFSETQ. V was clipped by 7 bases and J by 7 bases, with 17 bases between them. This CDR3 has 13 residues. The CDR3, as DNA: TGCGCCAGCTCTTACCGGACGGAGGGTGGCTACACCTTC. This codes for CASSYRTEGGYTF. Complete variable domain (other parts from reference TRBV5-1 and TRBJ1-2): KAGVTQTPRYLIKTRGQQVTLSCSPISGHRSVSWYQQTPGQGLQFLFEYFSETQRNKGNFPGRFSGRQFSNSRSEMNVSTLELGDSALYLCASSYRTEGGYTFGSGTRLTVV.

This clonotype was found a few times. The chain has TRBV25-1 and TRBJ2-5; 9 bases fit TRBD2. V was pared by 2 bases and J by 4 bases, with 8 bases of the junction left unmatched. The germline V gene encodes CDR1 MGHDK and CDR2 SYGVNS. The length of the CDR3 is 16 residues. The CDR3 coding sequence is TGTGCCAGCAGTGAAATGGGGCTAGCGGGATTAGAGACCCAGTACTTC. It is translated as CASSEMGLAGLETQYF.

The chain links TRBV25-1 to TRBJ2-7; 9 nucleotides align to TRBD1. The CDR3 has 13 residues. Germline lookup yields CDR1 MGHDK and CDR2 SYGVNS. The trim removed 1 base at V and 6 bases at J, leaving 1 base unmatched. CDR3 loop: CASSESDRGEQYF. The CDR3 bases are TGTGCCAGCAGTGAATCGGACAGGGGCGAGCAGTACTTC.

This chain connects TRBV10-3 to TRBJ2-3; 10 nucleotides match TRBD2. The V gene end was trimmed by 0 bases and the J gene end by 2 bases; junction bases not matched to a gene: 8. CDR1 and CDR2 (germline): ENHRY, SYGVKD. The CDR3 totals 18 residues. The CDR3 region has the DNA TGTGCCATCAGTGAGTCGATCGCGCTAGCGGGAGTCACAGATACGCAGTATTTT. The encoded protein is CAISESIALAGVTDTQYF.

This clonotype occurred a few times. The genes are TRBV2 and TRBJ1-1; 7 bases map to TRBD1. CDR1 is SNHLY, CDR2 FYNNEI, per germline. V lost 4 bases and J lost 5; bases outside the gene matches: 10. This CDR3 spans 15 amino acids. The CDR3 here is CASSAEGRGQTEAFF. The CDR3, as DNA: TGTGCCAGCAGTGCCGAGGGGAGGGGGCAGACTGAAGCTTTCTTT.

This clonotype has just a few counts. The chain recombines TRBV4-3 with TRBJ2-1; 16 bases agree with TRBD2. The junction had 6 bases not matched to a gene; V was cut back by 3 bases and J by 10 bases. Germline assignment: CDR1 LGHNA and CDR2 YSLEER. This CDR3 is built from 16 residues. The DNA for the CDR3 is TGCGCCAGCAGCCACGGGACTAGCGGGAGGGCCTTCGAGCAGTTCTTC. It is translated as CASSHGTSGRAFEQFF.

This clonotype was observed a handful of times. The chain carries TRBV11-2 and TRBJ2-1, with D possibly TRBD2 on 5 matching bases. The ends were cut back, 5 bases at V and 7 bases at J, with 15 bases in the middle. Germline CDR1 SGHAT, CDR2 FQNNGV. This CDR3 region has 14 residues. The CDR3 here is CASSPGLLTNEQFF. The DNA of the CDR3 is TGTGCCAGCAGCCCCGGACTCCTGACGAATGAGCAGTTCTTC.

This clonotype was seen many times. The genes are TRBV29-1 and TRBJ2-1; 7 bases fit TRBD2. From germline, CDR1 is SQVTM and CDR2 ANQGSEA. There are 15 residues in the CDR3. V lost 7 bases to trimming and J lost 2 bases; unmatched junction nucleotides: 11. CDR3 residues: CSGGLLAPTYNEQFF. CDR3 in DNA: TGCAGCGGAGGCTTACTAGCGCCTACCTACAATGAGCAGTTCTTC.